The 16 T cell receptor beta chains listed next were all sequenced from one sample in a study of blood T cells in healthy people across ages. The use of a sample-barcoded 5' primer and a J-beta primer mix characterized a second PCR of 7 to 11 cycles. TCRdb processed the 5' RACE reads anew with MiXCR; each CDR3 protein has one entry. Of about 800,000 distinct CDR3 sequences listed, 25% were seen once; the top ten hold around 3.6%. In addition, the sample was reused for a study of T cells of mothers and their children.

Sequenced input: blood. These receptors came from a boy younger than 18 in good health.

This chain uses TRBV10-3 with TRBJ2-1, with D uncertain. The tail of the sequence fits TRBJ2-5 better, so the J call may be wrong. Germline values: CDR1 ENHRY, CDR2 SYGVKD. CDR3 length: 13 residues. CDR3 in amino acids: CAISVAAKETQYF. The CDR3 nucleotides are TGTGCCATCAGTGTGGCAGCAAAAGAGACCCAGTACTTC.

Only a few counts were recorded for this clonotype. This chain connects TRBV20-1 to TRBJ2-5, with D unclear. The germline V gene has CDR1 DFQATT and CDR2 SNEGSKA (reference sequence). With 1 base removed from V and 5 bases from J, the gap between germline ends came to 11 bases. The CDR3 consists of 13 residues. The CDR3 DNA reads TGCAGTGCTAGAGTCCCCACCGGGGAGACCCAGTACTTC. It encodes CSARVPTGETQYF.

As for this clonotype: Possible read error: a much larger clone is one base away. The rearrangement uses TRBV3-1 and TRBJ2-5; 7 nucleotides agree with TRBD1. The DNA end is more similar to TRBJ2-7, so the J call may be wrong. CDR1 and CDR2 (germline): LGHDT, YNNKEL (reference sequence). The CDR3 consists of 13 residues. Written as DNA, the CDR3 is TGTGCCAGCAGCCACCAGGGGGCCTACGAGCAGTACTTC. Amino acids: CASSHQGAYEQYF.

The chain combines TRBV20-1 with TRBJ1-1, with D unclear. The germline CDR1 and CDR2 sequences are DFQATT and SNEGSKA (reference sequence). The V end was cut by 2 bases, the J end by 0 bases, with 7 bases between. The CDR3 consists of 13 residues. The CDR3 protein is CSARKDLNTEAFF. CDR3 DNA: TGCAGTGCTAGAAAGGACCTGAACACTGAAGCTTTCTTT.

The chain combines TRBV15 with TRBJ2-5; TRBD1 matches at 7 bases. The DNA end favors TRBJ2-7, so the J call may be wrong. Germline V CDR1 and CDR2: LNHNV, YYDKDF (reference sequence). The CDR3 loop spans 16 amino acids. CDR3 in DNA: TGTGCCACCAGCGGACCGGGGACAGCCGTGCCCTACGAGCAGTACTTC. It encodes CATSGPGTAVPYEQYF.

This clonotype was seen a few times. This sequence joins TRBV11-1 and TRBJ2-3; 10 nucleotides line up with TRBD2. The CDR3 sequence is 15 residues long. J gave up 6 bases and V 5 bases, and 8 bases lay outside the gene matches. Germline CDR1 SGHAT, CDR2 FQDESV (reference sequence). This CDR3 is CASSLQTSGPDTQYF. In DNA, the CDR3 is TGTGCCAGCAGCCTACAGACTAGCGGGCCCGATACGCAGTATTTT.

The chain recombines TRBV11-2 with TRBJ2-1; possible D gene TRBD2, 6 bases. The CDR3 loop spans 13 amino acids. V shed 10 bases and J shed 1 base, with 11 bases lying between them. In germline, CDR1 is SGHAT, CDR2 FQNNGV. The CDR3 region is CATAGNSYNEQFF. CDR3 nucleotide sequence: TGTGCCACGGCGGGAAATTCCTACAATGAGCAGTTCTTC.

Notes on this clonotype: No conserved phenylalanine or tryptophan ends this CDR3, so it is likely a read error. This rearrangement joins TRBV4-3 to TRBJ1-2, with 9 bases aligning to TRBD1. The trim removed 0 bases at V and 0 bases at J, leaving 2 bases unmatched. CDR1 and CDR2 (germline): LGHNA, YSLEER. The CDR3 covers 16 residues. CDR3 amino acids: CASSQDRTGANYGYTL. CDR3 sequence (DNA): TGCGCCAGCAGCCAAGACAGGACAGGGGCTAACTATGGCTACACCTTA.

There are a few counts of this clonotype. The chain is built from TRBV7-3 and TRBJ1-1; 7 positions agree with TRBD1. In germline, CDR1 is SGHTA, CDR2 FQGTGA. Unmatched junction bases numbered 10, after V lost 0 bases and J lost 0 bases. This CDR3 region has 18 residues. CDR3 nucleotide sequence: TGTGCCAGCAGCTTAACGGTCGTCCAGGGGGACATGAACACTGAAGCTTTCTTT. Protein sequence: CASSLTVVQGDMNTEAFF.

This sequence joins TRBV14 and TRBJ2-5; D could derive from TRBD1 or TRBD2 (5 bases each). Germline CDR1 SGHDN, CDR2 FVKESK. The CDR3 totals 13 residues. The V end lost 7 bases, the J end lost 5 bases, and 14 bases lay between the germline ends. DNA of the CDR3: TGTGCCAGCACCAGTATGGGGGACGAGACCCAGTACTTC. Its protein is CASTSMGDETQYF.

About this clonotype: The junction shows a germline mismatch at one end, possibly a read error. The chain has TRBV18 and TRBJ2-4, with D unresolved. Germline V gene data show CDR1 as KGHSH and CDR2 as LQKENI. This CDR3 contains 13 residues. CDR3 protein: CASSPTDENIRYF. The CDR3 DNA reads TGTGCCAGCTCACCAACAGATGAAAACATTCGGTACTTC.

The chain recombines TRBV25-1 with TRBJ1-4, with D perhaps matching TRBD1 (5 bases). The CDR3 runs to 15 residues. The germline gives CDR1 MGHDK, CDR2 SYGVNS. V was cut by 6 bases and J by 6 bases, with 17 bases left in between. CDR3 sequence: CASRNSREMDEKLFF. The CDR3 bases are TGTGCCAGCAGAAACTCCAGGGAGATGGATGAAAAACTGTTTTTT. Full variable domain (remainder filled in from reference TRBV25-1 and TRBJ1-4): EADIYQTPRYLVIGTGKKITLECSQTMGHDKMYWYQQDPGMELHLIHYSYGVNSTEKGDLSSESTVSRIRTEHFPLTLESARPSHTSQYLCASRNSREMDEKLFFGSGTQLSVL.

The chain combines TRBV13 with TRBJ1-4; D is unclear. V lost 5 bases, J lost 7 bases, and 17 bases lay in between. CDR3 length: 15 residues. The germline V gene encodes CDR1 PRHDT and CDR2 FYEKMQ (reference sequence). The chain's CDR3 is CASSPPGARPEKLFF. CDR3 DNA: TGTGCCAGCAGCCCTCCGGGAGCGCGGCCTGAAAAACTGTTTTTT.

This clonotype appeared a single time. CDR3 sequence reads: CASSEAQGQEEAFF. The CDR3 nucleotides are TGTGCCAGCAGTGAAGCACAAGGACAGGAGGAAGCTTTCTTT. The chain has TRBV6-1 and TRBJ1-1, with TRBD1 identical over 7 bases. The CDR3 covers 14 residues. The V and J ends lost 0 bases and 8 bases, in that order; junction bases with no gene match: 6. In germline, CDR1 is MNHNS, CDR2 SASEGT.

The chain carries TRBV4-1 and TRBJ1-2; 7 bases fit TRBD1. The germline gives CDR1 MGHRA, CDR2 YSYEKL. CDR3 size: 17 residues. With 3 bases clipped from V and 4 bases from J, the junction kept 14 bases outside the gene matches. CDR3 DNA sequence: TGCGCCAGCAGCCAGAGGACAGGTGGGGGGATTGGCTATGGCTACACCTTC. Protein: CASSQRTGGGIGYGYTF.

The chain carries TRBV14 and TRBJ1-2; D uncertain. The CDR3 runs to 13 residues. Germline lookup yields CDR1 SGHDN and CDR2 FVKESK. V lost 3 bases and J 8 bases, leaving 13 bases between the germline ends. The CDR3 sequence is CASSHESGYGYTF. CDR3 nucleotide sequence: TGTGCCAGCAGCCATGAATCAGGTTACGGCTACACCTTC. The full variable domain, completed using reference TRBV14 and TRBJ1-2, is EAGVTQFPSHSVIEKGQTVTLRCDPISGHDNLYWYRRVMGKEIKFLLHFVKESKQDESGMPNNRFLAERTGGTYSTLKVQPAELEDSGVYFCASSHESGYGYTFGSGTRLTVV.